A single sample gave rise to the 5 T cell receptor beta chains below, sequenced in a study of metastatic and nonmetastatic thyroid tumors. TCRdb re-called the PCR reads via MiXCR. The sample yields around 50,000 clones, approximately 20% seen once. Not a single patient had been given any form of treatment at any point before undergoing thyroid surgery. Source material: blood. These receptors were collected from a male donor with papillary thyroid cancer or a benign thyroid nodule (not recorded which). Some clones in this sample may be carry-over from other donors' samples.

This clone was recorded many times. This rearrangement joins TRBV12-3 or TRBV12-4 to TRBJ1-1, with D hard to call. Trimming took 10 bases from V and 1 from J, leaving 10 bases between them. CDR3 size: 12 residues. The CDR3, as DNA: TGTGCCACCGGACGGGGGAACACTGAAGCTTTCTTT. Translating gives CATGRGNTEAFF.

V is TRBV28 and J is TRBJ2-3; D call uncertain. The V gene lost 2 bases and the J gene lost 2 bases, with 11 bases spanning the gap. CDR3 length: 15 amino acids. Germline-derived CDR1 and CDR2 are MDHEN and SYDVKM. DNA of the CDR3: TGTGCCAGCAGTTTACCAAGCTCGCTCACAGATACGCAGTATTTT. Protein product: CASSLPSSLTDTQYF.

This clone was seen ten or more times. The chain joins TRBV20-1 to TRBJ2-3; either TRBD1 or TRBD2 may fit D (6 bases each). V was pared by 0 bases and J by 4 bases, with 14 bases between. Germline V gene sequence: CDR1 DFQATT, CDR2 SNEGSKA (reference sequence). The CDR3 is made up of 15 amino acids. DNA for the CDR3: TGCAGTGCTAGAGACCCGGAGGGGGTCCCAGATACGCAGTATTTT. Its protein product is CSARDPEGVPDTQYF.

The rearrangement links TRBV20-1 to TRBJ1-5; no reliable D call. The CDR3 consists of 14 residues. CDR1 and CDR2 from the germline V gene are DFQATT and SNEGSKA (reference sequence). V dropped 3 bases and J dropped 4 bases, with 13 bases sitting between them. The CDR3: CSASGERENQPQHF. In DNA, the CDR3 is TGCAGTGCTAGTGGAGAGAGGGAGAATCAGCCCCAGCATTTT.

This clone was recorded many times. This sample also contains other DNA sequences that code for the same CDR3. The chain links TRBV27 to TRBJ2-7; D may correspond to TRBD1 or TRBD2 (6 bases each). With 6 bases removed from V and 1 base from J, the gap between germline ends came to 10 bases. The CDR3 runs to 13 residues. Germline lookup yields CDR1 MNHEY and CDR2 SMNVEV (reference sequence). The CDR3 here is CASRRGVSYEQYF. Here the CDR3 DNA reads TGTGCCAGCAGGAGGGGGGTTTCCTACGAGCAGTACTTC.